The 30 T cell receptor beta chains listed next were all sequenced from one sample in a study of T cell responses to AZD1222 COVID-19 vaccine (dated by TCRdb to the early 2020s). Library preparation employed the immunoSEQ multiplex PCR assay. TCRdb's version of the immuneACCESS table is confined to in-frame rearrangements and falls short of the full clone set. An unresolved V gene accounts for under half of the shortfall where checked; the remainder is of unknown origin. This sample comprises roughly 150,000 clones, about 92% of them detected only once. The ten largest clonotypes hold 2.3% of the sample. The time point label for this specimen denotes: baseline before first vaccination. The sample here was peripheral blood, taken on day 0 of AZD1222 vaccination. All receptors derive from an adult in good health.

The chain combines TRBV5-4 with TRBJ1-2; D is unresolved. Trimming stripped 5 bases from V and 6 bases from J, with 20 bases between. Per germline, CDR1 SGHNT and CDR2 YYREEE (reference sequence). This CDR3 is 15 amino acids long. The CDR3 DNA reads TGTGCCAGCAGGTCGCCTGGAAGGGAAAGGAATGGCTACACCTTC. This encodes CASRSPGRERNGYTF.

This clone came up a few times. This rearrangement joins TRBV30 to TRBJ1-2; 7 bases match TRBD1. The germline CDR1 and CDR2 sequences are GTSNPN and SVGIG (reference sequence). With 5 bases clipped from V and 6 bases from J, the junction kept 0 bases outside the gene matches. The CDR3 runs to 10 residues. CDR3 protein: CAWGQDGYTF. DNA of the CDR3: TGTGCCTGGGGACAGGATGGCTACACCTTC.

This clone was found once. This chain joins TRBV4-1 and TRBJ1-2, with 9 bases aligning to TRBD1. The CDR3 has 14 amino acids. V trimming: 2 bases; J trimming: 6 bases; junction bases outside the gene matches: 4. CDR1 and CDR2 from the germline V gene are MGHRA and YSYEKL. DNA of the CDR3: TGCGCCAGCAGCCAACCCGGGACAGGGAATGGCTACACCTTC. This translates into CASSQPGTGNGYTF.

The chain couples TRBV18 to TRBJ2-5; D gene unclear. The CDR3 contains 12 residues. V was cut by 6 bases and J by 5 bases, with 10 bases left in between. Looked up from germline, CDR1 is KGHSH and CDR2 is LQKENI. CDR3 in DNA: TGTGCCAGCTCCCTAGATTCTGAGACCCAGTACTTC. Its protein product is CASSLDSETQYF.

The CDR3 spells CASSTQGIGQPQHF. The CDR3 DNA reads as TGTGCCAGTAGTACACAGGGAATCGGCCAGCCCCAGCATTTT. The chain links TRBV19 to TRBJ1-5; maybe TRBD1 (6 bases). Germline CDR1 is LNHDA and CDR2 is SQIVND (reference sequence). CDR3 length: 14 amino acids. V was trimmed by 4 bases and J by 7 bases, leaving 14 bases between them.

The V gene is TRBV20-1, the J gene TRBJ1-1; no firm D call. The CDR3 contains 10 residues. Germline V CDR1 and CDR2: DFQATT, SNEGSKA (reference sequence). CDR3 in amino acids: CRIHRAEAFF. CDR3 sequence (DNA): TGCAGGATCCATCGCGCGGAGGCTTTCTTT.

The chain combines TRBV3-1 (or the pseudogene TRBV3-2) with TRBJ2-7; 7 bases agree with TRBD2. The V segment lost 3 bases and the J segment 3 bases; nucleotides outside the gene matches: 11. CDR1 and CDR2 from the germline V gene are LGHDT and YNNKEL (reference sequence). The CDR3 loop spans 16 amino acids. The CDR3 loop is CASSHRRGTTYYEQYF. The CDR3, as DNA: TGTGCCAGCAGCCATCGGCGGGGGACCACCTACTACGAGCAGTACTTC.

The chain joins TRBV9 to TRBJ2-1; 11 positions agree with TRBD2. This CDR3 is built from 17 residues. The germline gives CDR1 SGDLS, CDR2 YYNGEE. J gave up 3 bases and V 0 bases, and 5 bases lay outside the gene matches. The CDR3 loop is CASSVEVAGGRYNEQFF. CDR3 sequence (DNA): TGTGCCAGCAGCGTAGAGGTAGCGGGGGGGCGCTACAATGAGCAGTTCTTC.

The J gene is TRBJ2-5, the V gene TRBV6-5; D possibly corresponds to TRBD1 (5 bases). The CDR3 is made up of 14 amino acids. Germline V gene sequence: CDR1 MNHEY, CDR2 SVGAGI. Trimming left V 0 bases short and J 3 bases short, with 8 bases between. CDR3 residues: CASSYSGAEETQYF. Written as DNA, the CDR3 is TGTGCCAGCAGTTACTCAGGGGCCGAAGAGACCCAGTACTTC.

This chain links TRBV19 with TRBJ1-4; a weak D match, TRBD1 (6 bases). Germline assignment: CDR1 LNHDA and CDR2 SQIVND (reference sequence). With 4 bases removed from V and 3 bases from J, the gap between germline ends came to 9 bases. The CDR3 extends over 14 amino acids. The CDR3 spells CASSRQESNEKLFF. CDR3 nucleotides: TGTGCCAGTAGTAGACAGGAGTCTAATGAAAAACTGTTTTTT.

The chain carries TRBV13 and TRBJ1-3, with D perhaps TRBD1 (5 bases). V lost 7 bases and J 8 bases, leaving 24 bases between the germline ends. The CDR3 runs 16 residues. Germline V CDR1 and CDR2: PRHDT, FYEKMQ (reference sequence). The chain's CDR3 is CASTSVGGPKWHTIYF. DNA of the CDR3: TGTGCCAGCACCTCGGTGGGGGGTCCTAAGTGGCACACCATATATTTT.

V is TRBV18 and J is TRBJ2-3; the match to TRBD1 covers 9 bases. CDR1 KGHSH and CDR2 LQKENI come from the germline V gene. The CDR3 extends over 15 amino acids. V lost 6 bases, J lost 2 bases, and 6 bases stayed unmatched. The CDR3 sequence is CASSRDRATTDTQYF. The CDR3 bases are TGTGCCAGCTCTAGGGACAGGGCCACCACAGATACGCAGTATTTT. Combining the CDR3 with reference TRBV18 and TRBJ2-3 gives the whole variable domain NAGVMQNPRHLVRRRGQEARLRCSPMKGHSHVYWYRQLPEEGLKFMVYLQKENIIDESGMPKERFSAEFPKEGPSILRIQQVVRGDSAAYFCASSRDRATTDTQYFGPGTRLTVL.

The chain couples TRBV7-3 to TRBJ2-7; 9 bases agree with TRBD1. This CDR3 region has 13 residues. The germline V gene has CDR1 SGHTA and CDR2 FQGTGA. After removal of 8 bases from V and 7 bases from J, the junction contained 9 bases not matched to a gene. The CDR3 reads CASSGTGLGEQYF. In nucleotides, the CDR3 is TGTGCCAGCTCCGGGACAGGGCTCGGGGAGCAGTACTTC. The entire variable domain, with the rest obtained from reference TRBV7-3 and TRBJ2-7, is as follows: GAGVSQTPSNKVTEKGKYVELRCDPISGHTALYWYRQSLGQGPEFLIYFQGTGAADDSGLPNDRFFAVRPEGSVSTLKIQRTERGDSAVYLCASSGTGLGEQYFGPGTRLTVT.

This chain joins TRBV11-2 and TRBJ2-2; weak D call: TRBD1 (5 bases). Looked up from germline, CDR1 is SGHAT and CDR2 is FQNNGV. CDR3 size: 16 residues. The V end was cut by 1 base, the J end by 6 bases, with 15 bases between. CDR3 residues: CASSLAQGSVAGELFF. CDR3 coding DNA: TGTGCCAGCAGCTTAGCCCAGGGATCTGTTGCCGGGGAGCTGTTTTTT.

A single count supports this clone. CDR3 protein: CASLSSGETGGQETQYF. CDR3 nucleotides: TGTGCCAGCCTCTCAAGCGGGGAGACGGGGGGACAAGAGACCCAGTACTTC. V is TRBV21-1 and J is TRBJ2-5; TRBD2 reflects the table's D call only, with no check against the DNA. TRBV21-1 constitutes a pseudogene. This CDR3 comprises 17 residues.

This clone came up once. Lacking the conserved final phenylalanine or tryptophan, this CDR3 likely reflects a read error. The DNA is omitted, as the CDR3 cannot be located on it reliably, and the CDR3 follows TCRdb's listing. The rearrangement joins TRBV19 to TRBJ2-2; no DNA check was done on the table's D call, TRBD1. Germline loops: CDR1 LNHDA, CDR2 SQIVND (reference sequence). Both ends counted, the CDR3 spans 12 residues. CDR3 in amino acids: CASSIGGQGIEL.

The CDR3 region is CATHRTALETQYF. The CDR3 region has the DNA TGTGCCACCCACCGGACAGCCTTAGAGACCCAGTACTTC. The rearrangement links TRBV2 to TRBJ2-5; tentatively, D is TRBD1 (6 bases). CDR3 length equals 13 residues. The germline gives CDR1 SNHLY, CDR2 FYNNEI. V was clipped by 10 bases and J by 4 bases, with 16 bases between them. The full variable domain, completed using reference TRBV2 and TRBJ2-5, is EPEVTQTPSHQVTQMGQEVILRCVPISNHLYFYWYRQILGQKVEFLVSFYNNEISEKSEIFDDQFSVERPDGSNFTLKIRSTKLEDSAMYFCATHRTALETQYFGPGTRLLVL.

The chain combines TRBV5-4 with TRBJ2-1; D possibly uses TRBD1 or TRBD2 (5 bases each). V was clipped by 0 bases and J by 8 bases, with 9 bases between them. Germline V gene data show CDR1 as SGHNT and CDR2 as YYREEE (reference sequence). The CDR3 has 13 residues. This CDR3 is CASSLVGGDEQFF. The CDR3 DNA follows: TGTGCCAGCAGCTTGGTTGGGGGAGATGAGCAGTTCTTC.

The rearrangement links TRBV6-2 or TRBV6-3 to TRBJ2-7; D is unresolved. Germline assignment: CDR1 MNHEY and CDR2 SVGEGT. Trimming cost V 5 bases and J 2 bases, with 16 bases left between them. The CDR3 has 15 residues. CDR3 nucleotide sequence: TGTGCCAGCAGTCATCCCCGGCCAAAGGCCTACGAGCAGTACTTC. Translating gives CASSHPRPKAYEQYF.

The gene calls are TRBV2 and TRBJ1-1; unclear D gene. V lost 4 bases and J lost 4, with 7 bases in between. Germline V gene sequence: CDR1 SNHLY, CDR2 FYNNEI. The CDR3 totals 12 residues. CDR3 coding DNA: TGTGCCAGCAGTGGTGAGTCCACTGAAGCTTTCTTT. This translates into CASSGESTEAFF.

The V and J genes are TRBV9 and TRBJ1-3, with D possibly being TRBD1 (6 bases). The V end was cut by 0 bases, the J end by 4 bases, with 29 bases between. CDR3 size: 21 residues. Per the germline V gene, CDR1 is SGDLS and CDR2 is YYNGEE. CDR3 region: CASSVEGGGPGTGRSGNTIYF. As DNA, the CDR3 is TGTGCCAGCAGCGTAGAGGGTGGGGGGCCCGGTACAGGGAGGTCAGGAAACACCATATATTTT.

The CDR3 DNA reads as TGCGCCAGTACCACCGGGACAGGCAATGAAAAACTGTTTTTT. Amino acids: CASTTGTGNEKLFF. V is TRBV5-1 and J is TRBJ1-4; 8 positions agree with TRBD1. Germline lookup yields CDR1 SGHRS and CDR2 YFSETQ. The CDR3 runs to 14 residues. With V trimmed by 8 bases and J by 5 bases, 8 bases remained unmatched. Complete variable domain (other parts from reference TRBV5-1 and TRBJ1-4): KAGVTQTPRYLIKTRGQQVTLSCSPISGHRSVSWYQQTPGQGLQFLFEYFSETQRNKGNFPGRFSGRQFSNSRSEMNVSTLELGDSALYLCASTTGTGNEKLFFGSGTQLSVL.

The CDR3: CASRPAGSKNIQYF. For the CDR3, the DNA is TGCGCCAGCCGCCCGGCTGGATCCAAAAACATTCAGTACTTC. The rearrangement links TRBV5-1 to TRBJ2-4; D uncertain. Germline V gene sequence: CDR1 SGHRS, CDR2 YFSETQ. The CDR3 contains 14 residues. Between the trimmed V and J ends, which lost 7 bases and 2 bases, there was a span of 13 bases.

The J gene is TRBJ2-5, the V gene TRBV30; D unclear. CDR3 size: 12 residues. Between the trimmed V and J ends, which lost 0 bases and 5 bases, there was a span of 7 bases. Germline assignment: CDR1 GTSNPN and CDR2 SVGIG (reference sequence). CDR3 sequence: CAWSVARETQYF. The CDR3 DNA follows: TGTGCCTGGAGTGTAGCCCGGGAGACCCAGTACTTC.

DNA for the CDR3: TGCGCCAGCAGTGAGGGGGAAGAATTGAACACTGAAGCTTTCTTT. Protein sequence: CASSEGEELNTEAFF. The rearrangement joins TRBV10-1 to TRBJ1-1; no firm D call. This CDR3 has 15 amino acids. The ends were cut back, 2 bases at V and 0 bases at J, with 10 bases in the middle. Germline lookup yields CDR1 WNHNN and CDR2 SYGVQD (reference sequence).

The CDR3 bases are TGTGCCAGCAGCCAACTCAGGGATGTGAATCAGCCCCAGCATTTT. Translating gives CASSQLRDVNQPQHF. The chain uses TRBV4-2 and TRBJ1-5, with D possibly matching TRBD1 (5 bases). V dropped 2 bases and J dropped 4 bases, with 12 bases sitting between them. Germline CDR1 is LGHNA and CDR2 is YNFKEQ. The CDR3 contains 15 residues.

As to this clone: The same CDR3 arises from other DNA sequences in this sample as well. J is TRBJ1-6 and V is TRBV7-2, with 7 bases identical to TRBD1. V lost 5 bases and J lost 9; bases outside the gene matches: 7. The V gene's germline CDR1 is SGHTA and CDR2 FQGNSA. This CDR3 comprises 14 residues. The CDR3 DNA is TGTGCCAGCAGCCAACAGGGGTTAGGTTCACCCCTCCACTTT. This encodes CASSQQGLGSPLHF.

V and J are TRBV19 and TRBJ1-6; possibly TRBD1 for D (6 bases). V lost 6 bases to trimming and J lost 6 bases, with 15 bases between them. Looked up from germline, CDR1 is LNHDA and CDR2 is SQIVND (reference sequence). The CDR3 has 15 residues. This chain's CDR3 is CASSWRDNRNSPLHF. The CDR3 coding sequence is TGTGCCAGTAGCTGGAGGGACAACCGTAATTCACCCCTCCACTTT.

The rearrangement links TRBV19 to TRBJ2-1; 15 bases line up with TRBD2. V was pared by 5 bases and J by 4 bases, with 9 bases of the junction left unmatched. There are 18 residues in the CDR3. CDR1 and CDR2 (germline): LNHDA, SQIVND (reference sequence). CDR3: CASSSGLAGGSIYNEQFF. Here the CDR3 DNA reads TGTGCCAGTAGTTCCGGACTAGCGGGGGGGTCGATATACAATGAGCAGTTCTTC.

This rearrangement joins TRBV5-1 to TRBJ2-5; TRBD2 matches 9 bases. Germline V CDR1 and CDR2: SGHRS, YFSETQ. Trimming cost V 0 bases and J 5 bases; bases outside gene matches: 5. This CDR3 is 15 amino acids long. In DNA, the CDR3 is TGCGCCAGCAGCTTGGTAGCGGGGGCTGGGGAGACCCAGTACTTC. Translated, it gives CASSLVAGAGETQYF.